The 32 T cell receptor beta chains listed next were all sequenced from one sample in a study of beta chain features in type 1 diabetes. Expressed TCRB transcripts got sequenced, as all isolated RNA was reverse transcribed. This table comes from immunoSEQ multiplex PCR, and its TCRdb copy is limited to in-frame clones, with some not included. The repertoire holds 300,000 to 450,000 clones, about 20% seen once, with approximately 0.041% in the top ten. Sequencing was carried out using naive CD4+ T cells from blood. The receptors originated from a young woman in good health.

This chain uses TRBV19 with TRBJ1-4; TRBD1 might be the D (6 bases). V was clipped by 7 bases and J by 5 bases, with 11 bases between them. CDR3 size: 13 residues. Germline CDR1 is LNHDA and CDR2 is SQIVND (reference sequence). The CDR3 coding sequence is TGTGCCAGTAATAAGGACAGCAATGAAAAACTGTTTTTT. It codes for CASNKDSNEKLFF.

The chain carries TRBV10-3 and TRBJ2-1; 8 nucleotides align to TRBD2. Looked up from germline, CDR1 is ENHRY and CDR2 is SYGVKD. Losses at the gene ends were 6 bases for V and 6 bases for J; bases not matched to a gene: 7. CDR3 length equals 14 residues. The CDR3 sequence: CAIRERERINEQFF. The CDR3 nucleotides read TGTGCCATCAGGGAGCGGGAGCGGATCAATGAGCAGTTCTTC.

The gene calls are TRBV18 and TRBJ2-4, with 9 bases matching TRBD1. The CDR3 has 13 residues. CDR1 is KGHSH, CDR2 LQKENI, per germline. Trimming at V came to 6 bases and at J to 8 bases, leaving 5 bases not matched to a gene. CDR3 DNA: TGTGCCAGCTCCCTGACAGGGGGAGACATTCAGTACTTC. This translates into CASSLTGGDIQYF.

The chain has TRBV5-1 and TRBJ2-1, with 7 bases fitting TRBD1. The CDR3 totals 15 residues. Germline CDR1 and CDR2: SGHRS and YFSETQ. The V and J ends lost 4 bases and 5 bases, in that order; junction bases with no gene match: 9. The CDR3 spells CASSQPGQKNNEQFF. CDR3 nucleotides: TGCGCCAGCAGCCAGCCGGGACAGAAAAACAATGAGCAGTTCTTC.

V and J are TRBV7-9 and TRBJ2-7, with 8 positions matching TRBD2. The CDR3 covers 16 residues. From germline, CDR1 is SEHNR and CDR2 FQNEAQ (reference sequence). The V and J ends lost 1 base and 0 bases, in that order; junction bases with no gene match: 5. The CDR3 nucleotides read TGTGCCAGCAGCTTAGGGAGCGGGAGATACTCCTACGAGCAGTACTTC. As protein: CASSLGSGRYSYEQYF.

The chain is built from TRBV5-1 and TRBJ1-2, with D perhaps TRBD1 (5 bases). Germline values: CDR1 SGHRS, CDR2 YFSETQ. The CDR3 is 13 amino acids. The V gene lost 5 bases and the J gene lost 3 bases, with 11 bases spanning the gap. The CDR3 region is CASRPDKDYGYTF. CDR3 coding DNA: TGCGCCAGCAGACCGGACAAGGACTATGGCTACACCTTC.

This sequence joins TRBV14 and TRBJ2-7; 10 nucleotides match TRBD1. This CDR3 comprises 16 residues. Germline CDR1 and CDR2: SGHDN and FVKESK. V lost 4 bases and J lost 4; bases outside the gene matches: 10. The CDR3 DNA sequence: TGTGCCAGCAGCCGCCTCGGGACAGGGGCTGGTTACGAGCAGTACTTC. It codes for CASSRLGTGAGYEQYF.

The chain joins TRBV2 to TRBJ2-1; a possible D gene is TRBD2 (5 bases). V lost 6 bases to trimming and J lost 4 bases, with 10 bases between them. The CDR3 is made up of 13 amino acids. Germline V gene data show CDR1 as SNHLY and CDR2 as FYNNEI. The CDR3 region has the DNA TGTGCCAGCAGGGGAGAGCTATACAATGAGCAGTTCTTC. Translated, it gives CASRGELYNEQFF.

This clone was counted between two and nine times. The chain has TRBV7-9 and TRBJ1-2, with 9 bases identical to TRBD1. The CDR3 totals 15 residues. The junction had 7 bases not matched to a gene; V was cut back by 4 bases and J by 4 bases. Germline CDR1 is SEHNR and CDR2 is FQNEAQ (reference sequence). The CDR3 DNA reads as TGTGCCAGCAGCTCCTGGGACAGGGAGTCCTATGGCTACACCTTC. This gives the protein CASSSWDRESYGYTF.

This clone has more than one count but fewer than ten. The identical CDR3 is also encoded by other nucleotide sequences in the sample. This chain connects TRBV5-4 to TRBJ2-1; maybe TRBD2 (6 bases). Trimming stripped 4 bases from V and 0 bases from J, with 11 bases between. The CDR3 spans 15 residues. Germline V gene sequence: CDR1 SGHNT, CDR2 YYREEE (reference sequence). Here the CDR3 DNA reads TGTGCCAGCAGCCCGGGAGTAAGCTCCTACAATGAGCAGTTCTTC. As protein: CASSPGVSSYNEQFF.

The chain employs TRBV6-1 and TRBJ2-1; 8 positions match TRBD2. Germline V CDR1 and CDR2: MNHNS, SASEGT. Losses at the gene ends were 2 bases for V and 9 bases for J; bases not matched to a gene: 12. The length of the CDR3 is 16 residues. Here the CDR3 reads CASSERSTGGLGEQFF. CDR3 in DNA: TGTGCCAGCAGTGAAAGGAGTACGGGAGGGTTAGGTGAGCAGTTCTTC.

In this sample, this clone turned up a few times. This rearrangement joins TRBV7-9 to TRBJ2-1; 8 bases match TRBD1. The CDR3 has 17 residues. The trim removed 5 bases at V and 7 bases at J, leaving 16 bases unmatched. Germline V gives CDR1 SEHNR, CDR2 FQNEAQ (reference sequence). CDR3 DNA sequence: TGTGCCAGCAGCCCCAGGGACAGGAAGGATTCTTCGAATGAGCAGTTCTTC. It codes for CASSPRDRKDSSNEQFF.

This clone was picked up a small number of times. CDR3 residues: CSVEGVDEQFF. The CDR3 DNA reads as TGCAGCGTTGAGGGAGTTGATGAGCAGTTCTTC. The chain carries TRBV29-1 and TRBJ2-1; possible D gene TRBD2, 5 bases. The germline gives CDR1 SQVTM, CDR2 ANQGSEA. Trimming left V 3 bases short and J 8 bases short, with 8 bases between. The CDR3 is made up of 11 amino acids.

This clone occurred a few times. The chain couples TRBV29-1 to TRBJ2-7; 8 nucleotides line up with TRBD1. V dropped 0 bases and J dropped 8; count of bases not matched to a gene: 9. Germline lookup yields CDR1 SQVTM and CDR2 ANQGSEA. This CDR3 has 14 amino acids. The CDR3 region is CSVEDLSTGGQQYF. CDR3 nucleotides: TGCAGCGTTGAAGATCTTAGCACAGGGGGGCAGCAGTACTTC.

This clone appeared once. The chain employs TRBV30 and TRBJ2-3; 12 bases map to TRBD2. Germline loops: CDR1 GTSNPN, CDR2 SVGIG (reference sequence). The CDR3 is 17 amino acids. Trimming took 7 bases from V and 0 from J; bases not matched to a gene: 11. This CDR3 reads CALGRASGGVSTDTQYF. The CDR3 nucleotides read TGTGCCTTGGGACGGGCTAGCGGGGGGGTTAGCACAGATACGCAGTATTTT.

The gene calls are TRBV5-1 and TRBJ2-3, with a possible D match to TRBD2 (5 bases). This CDR3 comprises 15 residues. Germline-derived CDR1 and CDR2 are SGHRS and YFSETQ. The germline V and J ends were trimmed by 5 bases and 0 bases, with 13 bases remaining between them. The CDR3 sequence: CASSSVRGSTDTQYF. The DNA of the CDR3 is TGCGCCAGCAGTTCAGTACGGGGAAGCACAGATACGCAGTATTTT.

V and J are TRBV12-5 and TRBJ2-7; TRBD1 matches 7 bases. CDR1 and CDR2 (germline): LGHNT, FRNRAP. V lost 4 bases and J lost 2; bases outside the gene matches: 5. The CDR3 extends over 14 amino acids. The CDR3 protein is CASGSTGITYEQYF. For the CDR3, the DNA is TGTGCTAGTGGTTCGACAGGGATAACCTACGAGCAGTACTTC. The full variable domain, completed using reference TRBV12-5 and TRBJ2-7, is DARVTQTPRHKVTEMGQEVTMRCQPILGHNTVFWYRQTMMQGLELLAYFRNRAPLDDSGMPKDRFSAEMPDATLATLKIQPSEPRDSAVYFCASGSTGITYEQYFGPGTRLTVT.

This clone appeared a few times. This chain links TRBV29-1 with TRBJ2-7, with 8 nucleotides matching TRBD1. With V trimmed by 7 bases and J by 5 bases, 4 bases remained unmatched. The CDR3 is made up of 11 amino acids. The germline V gene has CDR1 SQVTM and CDR2 ANQGSEA. This CDR3 is CSGNRGNEQYF. CDR3 nucleotides: TGCAGCGGAAACAGGGGGAACGAGCAGTACTTC.

The chain links TRBV11-2 to TRBJ2-5; maybe TRBD2 (6 bases). The CDR3 contains 14 residues. Trimming stripped 2 bases from V and 5 bases from J, with 12 bases between. Germline V lookup: CDR1 SGHAT, CDR2 FQNNGV. The CDR3 region has the DNA TGTGCCAGCAGCTTAAGGCGGGGTGGGGAGACCCAGTACTTC. Protein product: CASSLRRGGETQYF.

There are a few counts of this clone. The J gene is TRBJ2-1, the V gene TRBV7-9, with TRBD2 identical over 9 bases. V lost 8 bases to trimming and J lost 7 bases; unmatched junction nucleotides: 12. The CDR3 runs 15 residues. Germline values: CDR1 SEHNR, CDR2 FQNEAQ (reference sequence). The CDR3 bases are TGTGCCAGCGGGAACCAGCGGGGGGAAGGGAATGAGCAGTTCTTC. Encoded protein: CASGNQRGEGNEQFF.

In this sample, this clone turned up a few times. The chain uses TRBV7-9 and TRBJ1-6; weak D call: TRBD1 (6 bases). The CDR3 extends over 14 amino acids. Germline V lookup: CDR1 SEHNR, CDR2 FQNEAQ (reference sequence). V lost 5 bases to trimming and J lost 10 bases, with 15 bases between them. CDR3 sequence: CASSPPGGPSPLHF. The CDR3 bases are TGTGCCAGCAGCCCCCCCGGGGGGCCCTCACCCCTCCACTTT. The full variable domain, its missing parts supplied by reference TRBV7-9 and TRBJ1-6, is DTGVSQNPRHKITKRGQNVTFRCDPISEHNRLYWYRQTLGQGPEFLTYFQNEAQLEKSRLLSDRFSAERPKGSFSTLEIQRTEQGDSAMYLCASSPPGGPSPLHFGNGTRLTVT.

The rearrangement links TRBV9 to TRBJ1-4; 7 nucleotides align to TRBD1. Germline CDR1 and CDR2: SGDLS and YYNGEE. The CDR3 loop spans 16 amino acids. After removal of 3 bases from V and 0 bases from J, the junction contained 5 bases not matched to a gene. The CDR3 loop reads CASSATGTATNEKLFF. Here the CDR3 DNA reads TGTGCCAGCAGCGCGACAGGGACGGCAACTAATGAAAAACTGTTTTTT.

The chain uses TRBV7-6 and TRBJ2-3, with D possibly matching TRBD2 (6 bases). The CDR3 consists of 12 residues. Germline V gene sequence: CDR1 SGHVS, CDR2 FNYEAQ. V was shortened by 4 bases and J by 8 bases, with 10 bases between the two germline ends. CDR3: CASSSSEGTQYF. The CDR3 DNA is TGTGCCAGCAGCTCGTCGGAGGGTACGCAGTATTTT.

The V call is TRBV4-1, the J call TRBJ1-3; weak D call: TRBD1 (5 bases). V was shortened by 0 bases and J by 4 bases, with 13 bases between the two germline ends. The length of the CDR3 is 16 residues. CDR1 is MGHRA and CDR2 is YSYEKL in the germline V gene. The CDR3 DNA sequence: TGCGCCAGCAGCCAAGAAGGTGGGACTGGAGGAAACACCATATATTTT. The encoded protein is CASSQEGGTGGNTIYF.

This chain uses TRBV7-9 with TRBJ1-3; D remains ambiguous. Germline CDR1 SEHNR, CDR2 FQNEAQ (reference sequence). The CDR3 is made up of 15 amino acids. Trimming removed 3 bases from V and 2 bases from J, with 11 bases in between. Here the CDR3 reads CASSLFSQAGNTIYF. The CDR3 region has the DNA TGTGCCAGCAGCTTGTTTAGTCAGGCTGGAAACACCATATATTTT. The entire variable domain, with the rest obtained from reference TRBV7-9 and TRBJ1-3, is as follows: DTGVSQNPRHKITKRGQNVTFRCDPISEHNRLYWYRQTLGQGPEFLTYFQNEAQLEKSRLLSDRFSAERPKGSFSTLEIQRTEQGDSAMYLCASSLFSQAGNTIYFGEGSWLTVV.

This chain connects TRBV7-9 to TRBJ2-6, with a weak D call TRBD2 (6 bases). The CDR3 is 15 amino acids. Trimming took 8 bases from V and 2 from J, leaving 13 bases between them. Germline V gene data show CDR1 as SEHNR and CDR2 as FQNEAQ (reference sequence). The CDR3 sequence is CASPGVPTGANVLTF. The CDR3 DNA reads as TGTGCCAGCCCGGGGGTGCCCACTGGGGCCAACGTCCTGACTTTC. Full variable domain (missing parts from reference TRBV7-9 and TRBJ2-6): DTGVSQNPRHKITKRGQNVTFRCDPISEHNRLYWYRQTLGQGPEFLTYFQNEAQLEKSRLLSDRFSAERPKGSFSTLEIQRTEQGDSAMYLCASPGVPTGANVLTFGAGSRLTVL.

This clone came up a few times. This chain uses TRBV7-2 with TRBJ2-1, with 11 bases fitting TRBD2. This CDR3 comprises 15 residues. V was pared by 8 bases and J by 8 bases, with 11 bases of the junction left unmatched. Germline lookup yields CDR1 SGHTA and CDR2 FQGNSA. This CDR3 reads CASFETSGVPYEQFF. The CDR3 DNA reads as TGTGCCAGCTTCGAGACTAGCGGGGTCCCTTATGAGCAGTTCTTC. The full variable domain, with the rest looked up from reference TRBV7-2 and TRBJ2-1, is GAGVSQSPSNKVTEKGKDVELRCDPISGHTALYWYRQSLGQGLEFLIYFQGNSAPDKSGLPSDRFSAERTGGSVSTLTIQRTQQEDSAVYLCASFETSGVPYEQFFGPGTRLTVL.

This sequence joins TRBV18 and TRBJ2-7; possibly TRBD1 for D (6 bases). Germline-derived CDR1 and CDR2 are KGHSH and LQKENI. The V and J ends lost 3 bases and 6 bases respectively, with 21 bases between them. This CDR3 spans 16 amino acids. The CDR3 here is CASSPQQGGGRSEQYF. Written as DNA, the CDR3 is TGTGCCAGCTCACCGCAACAAGGGGGTGGTAGGAGCGAGCAGTACTTC.

This clone was seen a handful of times. The CDR3 DNA is TGTGCCAGCAGGGCCGTTATGAACGACGAGCAGTACTTC. Amino acids: CASRAVMNDEQYF. The J gene is TRBJ2-7, the V gene TRBV2; D gene ambiguous. The germline gives CDR1 SNHLY, CDR2 FYNNEI. This CDR3 spans 13 amino acids. The V gene lost 6 bases and the J gene lost 5 bases, with 14 bases spanning the gap.

This clone has only a few counts. The chain recombines TRBV2 with TRBJ2-1; 7 bases line up with TRBD1. Germline V gives CDR1 SNHLY, CDR2 FYNNEI. CDR3 size: 12 residues. Trimming took 8 bases from V and 9 from J; bases not matched to a gene: 7. The CDR3 bases are TGTGCCAGCGGACCGACAGGGACTGAGCAGTTCTTC. As protein: CASGPTGTEQFF.

This clone was seen a handful of times. The CDR3 sequence: CASSLSGSEQFF. The CDR3 bases are TGTGCCAGCAGTCTGAGCGGGAGTGAGCAGTTCTTC. V usage is TRBV13 and J usage is TRBJ2-1, with 8 bases fitting TRBD2. The ends lost 6 bases at V and 9 bases at J; junction bases unmatched: 4. The germline gives CDR1 PRHDT, CDR2 FYEKMQ (reference sequence). The CDR3 totals 12 residues.

This rearrangement joins TRBV30 to TRBJ1-2, with D possibly matching TRBD1 (5 bases). V was cut by 4 bases and J by 3 bases, with 12 bases left in between. CDR3 length equals 13 residues. Germline CDR1 GTSNPN, CDR2 SVGIG (reference sequence). CDR3 nucleotide sequence: TGTGCCTGGACTGACCCAGGGTACTATGGCTACACCTTC. Translated: CAWTDPGYYGYTF.